A single sample gave rise to the 30 T cell receptor beta chains below, sequenced in a study of CD8+ T cells in alopecia areata. RNA was isolated and reverse transcribed to cDNA, the sequencing template. Sequencing used immunoSEQ multiplex PCR; TCRdb keeps in-frame clones, though not all of them. Counted here are over 100,000 clones, approximately 49% occurring once; the ten biggest clones make up over 15%. The starting material was CD8+ T cells sorted from blood, obtained at week 0. The origin of the receptors is a human donor with alopecia areata.

As for this clone: An end of the junction does not agree with germline; a read error may underlie this. The chain has TRBV6-1 and TRBJ2-5; no clear D. The CDR3 spans 14 residues. Germline values: CDR1 MNHNS, CDR2 SASEGT. The CDR3 DNA sequence: TGTGCCATCAGTGAGTGGGTCCTACAAGAGACCCAGTACTTC. Residues: CAISEWVLQETQYF.

This clone was counted a few times. The CDR3 sequence: CASSQVLGSTGELFF. The CDR3 DNA reads TGCGCCAGCAGCCAAGTTTTGGGGTCAACCGGGGAGCTGTTTTTT. The chain recombines TRBV4-3 with TRBJ2-2; D is unresolved. Trimming stripped 1 base from V and 5 bases from J, with 11 bases between. The germline gives CDR1 LGHNA, CDR2 YSLEER. The CDR3 is made up of 15 amino acids.

The V call is TRBV5-4, the J call TRBJ2-2; TRBD2 matches at 10 bases. Germline assignment: CDR1 SGHNT and CDR2 YYREEE (reference sequence). The CDR3 sequence is 14 residues long. J gave up 4 bases and V 3 bases, and 0 bases lay outside the gene matches. The CDR3: CASSSSGGTGELFF. CDR3 sequence (DNA): TGTGCCAGCAGCTCTAGCGGGGGCACCGGGGAGCTGTTTTTT.

The chain links TRBV29-1 to TRBJ2-1; 10 bases map to TRBD2. The V segment lost 0 bases and the J segment 15 bases; nucleotides outside the gene matches: 5. The V gene's germline CDR1 is SQVTM and CDR2 ANQGSEA. This CDR3 spans 12 amino acids. CDR3 bases: TGCAGCGTTGAAGACGAAGCGGGGGGGTCGTTCTTC. The encoded protein is CSVEDEAGGSFF.

This clone was detected only a few times. Here the CDR3 reads CASSYQGANTEAFF. In DNA, the CDR3 is TGTGCCAGTAGTTATCAGGGGGCGAACACTGAAGCTTTCTTT. This chain connects TRBV19 to TRBJ1-1; TRBD1 matches 8 bases. J was trimmed by 1 base and V by 5 bases; bases with no gene match: 3. Germline CDR1 reads LNHDA; CDR2 reads SQIVND (reference sequence). This CDR3 is 14 amino acids long.

The rearrangement links TRBV6-5 to TRBJ2-1; D not resolved. The V end lost 5 bases, the J end lost 3 bases, and 11 bases lay between the germline ends. This CDR3 spans 14 amino acids. In germline, CDR1 is MNHEY, CDR2 SVGAGI. For the CDR3, the DNA is TGTGCCAGCAGTCCGGGCCAATTCTACAATGAGCAGTTCTTC. Translation: CASSPGQFYNEQFF.

The J gene is TRBJ2-7, the V gene TRBV30; no firm D call. CDR1 is GTSNPN, CDR2 SVGIG, per germline (reference sequence). The CDR3 loop spans 11 amino acids. Trimming stripped 0 bases from V and 6 bases from J, with 6 bases between. The CDR3 DNA reads as TGTGCCTGGAGTGTATCCCGCGAGCAGTACTTC. Its translation is CAWSVSREQYF.

The chain joins TRBV18 to TRBJ2-5; D not resolved. This CDR3 has 14 amino acids. CDR1 is KGHSH and CDR2 is LQKENI in the germline V gene. V was clipped by 3 bases and J by 0 bases, with 8 bases between them. CDR3 amino acids: CASSPPRNQETQYF. For the CDR3, the DNA is TGTGCCAGCTCACCCCCCAGAAACCAAGAGACCCAGTACTTC.

The chain couples TRBV5-1 to TRBJ1-4, with unresolved D. This CDR3 has 13 residues. Germline CDR1 reads SGHRS; CDR2 reads YFSETQ. Trimming stripped 5 bases from V and 3 bases from J, with 8 bases between. The DNA of the CDR3 is TGCGCCAGCAGAGGAGTCCCTAATGAAAAACTGTTTTTT. Translating it yields CASRGVPNEKLFF.

The chain joins TRBV30 to TRBJ2-7; 8 bases line up with TRBD1. CDR3 size: 12 residues. Germline CDR1 reads GTSNPN; CDR2 reads SVGIG (reference sequence). J lost 4 bases, V lost 7 bases, and 6 bases had no gene match. The CDR3 reads CALQGESYEQYF. CDR3 nucleotide sequence: TGTGCCTTACAGGGGGAATCGTACGAGCAGTACTTC.

The chain has TRBV10-2 and TRBJ1-5, with 7 bases identical to TRBD1. The V gene end was trimmed by 7 bases and the J gene end by 2 bases; junction bases not matched to a gene: 8. Germline V lookup: CDR1 WSHSY, CDR2 SAAADI. There are 15 residues in the CDR3. CDR3 DNA: TGCGCCAGCATGGCAGGGGGAGCAGGCAATCAGCCCCAGCATTTT. Protein: CASMAGGAGNQPQHF.

The rearrangement links TRBV4-3 to TRBJ2-7, with a weak D call TRBD2 (5 bases). With 1 base removed from V and 4 bases from J, the gap between germline ends came to 11 bases. Germline-derived CDR1 and CDR2 are LGHNA and YSLEER. The CDR3 is 14 amino acids. CDR3 DNA: TGCGCCAGCAGCCAAGCTCGAGGGTTTTACGAGCAGTACTTC. Translation gives CASSQARGFYEQYF.

The CDR3 region has the DNA TGTGCCAGCAGCCCCGGGACAGGGAATGAGCAGTTCTTC. Protein sequence: CASSPGTGNEQFF. V gene TRBV7-6 combines with J gene TRBJ2-1; 9 positions agree with TRBD1. Losses at the gene ends were 5 bases for V and 7 bases for J; bases not matched to a gene: 3. Germline CDR1 is SGHVS and CDR2 is FNYEAQ. This CDR3 is 13 amino acids long.

This clone showed up just a few times. The chain is built from TRBV30 and TRBJ2-1, with unresolved D. The CDR3 sequence is 13 residues long. V was clipped by 1 base and J by 5 bases, with 9 bases between them. The germline V gene has CDR1 GTSNPN and CDR2 SVGIG (reference sequence). CDR3 nucleotide sequence: TGTGCCTGGAGTGATCAGCCGAACAATGAGCAGTTCTTC. As protein: CAWSDQPNNEQFF.

The rearrangement joins TRBV18 to TRBJ1-1, with D perhaps TRBD1 (6 bases). CDR1 and CDR2 (germline): KGHSH, LQKENI. V lost 6 bases to trimming and J lost 0 bases, with 11 bases between them. The CDR3 totals 14 residues. CDR3 region: CASSEGGLNTEAFF. CDR3 nucleotide sequence: TGTGCCAGCTCCGAAGGGGGGCTGAACACTGAAGCTTTCTTT.

The chain combines TRBV7-9 with TRBJ1-5; the D is unclear. Per germline, CDR1 SEHNR and CDR2 FQNEAQ (reference sequence). With 1 base removed from V and 4 bases from J, the gap between germline ends came to 5 bases. CDR3 length equals 13 residues. The CDR3 region has the DNA TGTGCCAGCAGCTTAGTGGGGAATCAGCCCCAGCATTTT. Protein: CASSLVGNQPQHF.

The CDR3 protein is CASSPLRGPLSYEQYF. The CDR3 DNA sequence: TGTGCCAGCAGTCCGCTCCGGGGACCCCTCTCCTACGAGCAGTACTTC. The rearrangement joins TRBV27 to TRBJ2-7; D is perhaps TRBD1 or TRBD2 (5 bases each). This CDR3 comprises 16 residues. Trimming removed 5 bases at V and 0 bases at J, with 17 bases between. CDR1 MNHEY and CDR2 SMNVEV come from the germline V gene (reference sequence).

The gene calls are TRBV27 and TRBJ1-2; D not resolved. CDR1 MNHEY and CDR2 SMNVEV come from the germline V gene (reference sequence). The V end lost 5 bases, the J end lost 3 bases, and 13 bases lay between the germline ends. The CDR3 contains 14 residues. CDR3 sequence (DNA): TGTGCCAGCAGTCCTCAACAGACTTACTATGGCTACACCTTC. This translates into CASSPQQTYYGYTF.

CDR3 loop: CASSSGTGPPRETQYF. CDR3 bases: TGTGCCAGCAGTTCCGGGACAGGGCCCCCTAGGGAGACCCAGTACTTC. The chain combines TRBV7-2 with TRBJ2-5, with TRBD1 identical over 9 bases. The trim removed 6 bases at V and 5 bases at J, leaving 13 bases unmatched. The germline CDR1 and CDR2 sequences are SGHTA and FQGNSA. CDR3 length: 16 amino acids.

This sequence joins TRBV30 and TRBJ2-2, with 9 bases lining up with TRBD1. The CDR3 extends over 13 amino acids. Germline V lookup: CDR1 GTSNPN, CDR2 SVGIG (reference sequence). V shed 8 bases, J shed 4 bases, and the junction held 5 bases outside the gene matches. CDR3 nucleotide sequence: TGTGCCCACCGGGACAGGGCCACCGGGGAGCTGTTTTTT. Translation: CAHRDRATGELFF.

The chain uses TRBV5-6 and TRBJ1-6; a possible D gene is TRBD1 (5 bases). Trimming removed 2 bases at V and 5 bases at J, with 8 bases between. The CDR3 has 14 amino acids. Germline assignment: CDR1 SGHDT and CDR2 YYEEEE. CDR3 in amino acids: CASSLPGHNSPLHF. CDR3 DNA sequence: TGTGCCAGCAGCTTACCAGGGCATAATTCACCCCTCCACTTT.

This clone was seen more than once but under ten times. This rearrangement joins TRBV4-1 to TRBJ2-1, with 10 bases aligning to TRBD2. The CDR3 has 14 amino acids. The ends lost 4 bases at V and 15 bases at J; junction bases unmatched: 12. Per the germline V gene, CDR1 is MGHRA and CDR2 is YSYEKL. In DNA, the CDR3 is TGCGCCAGCAGCCCGAGTTCTAGCGGGGGATTAAGGTTCTTC. Protein sequence: CASSPSSSGGLRFF.

The chain couples TRBV9 to TRBJ2-7; TRBD1 is a possible D gene (6 bases). The CDR3 has 15 residues. V lost 0 bases and J lost 2, with 12 bases in between. CDR1 is SGDLS and CDR2 is YYNGEE in the germline V gene. For the CDR3, the DNA is TGTGCCAGCAGCGTAGACCGGGACACGACCTACGAGCAGTACTTC. Protein sequence: CASSVDRDTTYEQYF.

CDR3: CASQDRPNTEAFF. The DNA for the CDR3 is TGTGCCAGCCAGGACAGGCCAAACACTGAAGCTTTCTTT. The gene calls are TRBV5-4 and TRBJ1-1; 7 nucleotides align to TRBD1. V shed 7 bases and J 2 bases; nucleotides not matched to a gene: 5. Germline CDR1 reads SGHNT; CDR2 reads YYREEE (reference sequence). The CDR3 is 13 amino acids.

At least ten counts were recorded for this clone. V gene TRBV4-2 combines with J gene TRBJ1-5; 8 nucleotides align to TRBD1. In germline, CDR1 is LGHNA, CDR2 YNFKEQ. This CDR3 comprises 15 residues. The V segment lost 0 bases and the J segment 4 bases; nucleotides outside the gene matches: 2. CDR3 in DNA: TGTGCCAGCAGCCAAGAGACAGGGGTTAATCAGCCCCAGCATTTT. It codes for CASSQETGVNQPQHF.

This clone appeared once. For the CDR3, the DNA is TGTGCCAGCAGTTACTCGATAGCGGGGGGAGAGACCCAGTACTTC. Its translation: CASSYSIAGGETQYF. The J gene is TRBJ2-5, the V gene TRBV13, with 10 nucleotides matching TRBD2. CDR1 and CDR2 (germline): PRHDT, FYEKMQ (reference sequence). Trimming cost V 6 bases and J 4 bases; bases outside gene matches: 8. This CDR3 spans 15 amino acids.

The table lists this clone with a few counts. The chain combines TRBV7-2 with TRBJ1-4; no reliable D call. In germline, CDR1 is SGHTA, CDR2 FQGNSA. The CDR3 is 16 residues long. Trimming cost V 2 bases and J 8 bases, with 18 bases left between them. This CDR3 is CASSLLRRRREEKLFF. Here the CDR3 DNA reads TGTGCCAGCAGCTTACTGCGTCGGCGGAGGGAGGAAAAACTGTTTTTT. The whole variable domain, filled in from reference TRBV7-2 and TRBJ1-4, reads GAGVSQSPSNKVTEKGKDVELRCDPISGHTALYWYRQSLGQGLEFLIYFQGNSAPDKSGLPSDRFSAERTGGSVSTLTIQRTQQEDSAVYLCASSLLRRRREEKLFFGSGTQLSVL.

The chain couples TRBV29-1 to TRBJ2-2; 13 nucleotides align to TRBD2. The CDR3 extends over 17 amino acids. V shed 6 bases and J 0 bases; nucleotides not matched to a gene: 7. Per germline, CDR1 SQVTM and CDR2 ANQGSEA. CDR3 in DNA: TGCAGCGTCGGTGGACTAGCGGGGGAAACGAACACCGGGGAGCTGTTTTTT. Encoded protein: CSVGGLAGETNTGELFF.

The chain joins TRBV7-8 to TRBJ2-7; TRBD2 might be the D (5 bases). Trimming removed 2 bases from V and 0 bases from J, with 11 bases in between. The CDR3 has 15 residues. The V gene's germline CDR1 is SGHVS and CDR2 FQNEAQ. The CDR3 here is CASSLSRGSSYEQYF. Written as DNA, the CDR3 is TGTGCCAGCAGCTTATCTCGTGGGAGCTCCTACGAGCAGTACTTC.

This clone appeared a few times. The chain couples TRBV4-3 to TRBJ2-2; perhaps TRBD1 as D (5 bases). Germline V gene lookup returns CDR1 LGHNA and CDR2 YSLEER. This CDR3 contains 14 residues. Between the trimmed V and J ends, which lost 2 bases and 4 bases, there was a span of 8 bases. In nucleotides, the CDR3 is TGCGCCAGCAGCCAACTCACAGGCACCGGGGAGCTGTTTTTT. It codes for CASSQLTGTGELFF.